This record looks at one T cell receptor (beta chain) sequence and its context. Antigen unknown. TCRdb's copy holds only in-frame clones and misses some; the assay was immunoSEQ multiplex PCR. The repertoire holds some 40,000 clones, with about four fifths as singletons. The CDR3 has 13 amino acids. Germline V gene sequence: CDR1 WNHNN, CDR2 SYGVQD (reference sequence). The V end was cut by 4 bases, the J end by 0 bases, with 6 bases between. The entry originates in a study of radiotherapy plus CTLA-4 blockade in lung cancer. Study-level points and caveats: Early shifts in blood T cell clones, with interferon-beta, reportedly predicted response best. Expansion of tumor-derived TCR clones was observed in blood after radiotherapy plus ipilimumab.

The J gene is TRBJ1-2, the V gene TRBV10-1; D is ambiguous. The source of this sequence is a human donor with non-small cell lung cancer that progressed on radiotherapy plus ipilimumab. This specimen was peripheral blood, taken from a patient treated with radiotherapy plus ipilimumab. The CDR3 DNA reads as TGCGCCAGCAGTGCGACACCTAACTATGGCTACACCTTC. It codes for CASSATPNYGYTF.